The 17 T cell receptor beta chains below were found in one sample sequenced in a study of blood T cells in healthy people across ages (dated by TCRdb to the mid-2010s). Library construction relied on 5' RACE. Data came from an Illumina HiSeq 2500. A second roughly 6 to 12 cycle PCR used a sample-barcoded 5' primer and a J-beta primer mix. TCRdb handled the public reads itself, with Q25 trimming in fastp and clone calling in MiXCR, and kept productive beta chains. CDR3 protein sequences are deduplicated, and each keeps its most common genes and DNA. Within this sample are 1.5 million to 2 million distinct CDR3 sequences, with 25% to 30% of them counted one time only. 7.7% of the sample is held by the ten biggest clonotypes. Material for sequencing was blood. Source of these receptors: a woman aged 30 to 39 in good health.

This clonotype appeared a few times. The chain links TRBV27 to TRBJ2-3; D gene unclear. With 3 bases removed from V and 3 bases from J, the gap between germline ends came to 10 bases. Germline values: CDR1 MNHEY, CDR2 SMNVEV (reference sequence). This CDR3 comprises 14 residues. CDR3 nucleotides: TGTGCCAGCAGTTTCGAGTCAATGACAGATACGCAGTATTTT. Translating gives CASSFESMTDTQYF.

This clonotype was found a few times. The chain is built from TRBV7-2 and TRBJ1-5; D is uncertain. The CDR3 runs 12 residues. Trimming cost V 9 bases and J 3 bases, with 9 bases left between them. The germline V gene has CDR1 SGHTA and CDR2 FQGNSA. CDR3 residues: CASGSFNQPQHF. CDR3 nucleotides: TGTGCCAGTGGGTCCTTCAATCAGCCCCAGCATTTT.

This clonotype was recorded at least ten times. The chain employs TRBV11-2 and TRBJ2-1; TRBD1 matches at 9 bases. CDR3 size: 15 residues. CDR1 is SGHAT and CDR2 is FQNNGV in the germline V gene. Trimming removed 6 bases from V and 4 bases from J; junction bases left unmatched: 7. CDR3 loop: CASSLTGGLYNEQFF. CDR3 nucleotide sequence: TGTGCCAGCAGTCTCACAGGGGGCTTATACAATGAGCAGTTCTTC.

CDR3 nucleotides: TGCGCCAGCAGCGTGACGGGACTGGATACGCAGTATTTT. This codes for CASSVTGLDTQYF. The chain links TRBV5-1 to TRBJ2-3; tentative D call: TRBD2 (6 bases). The germline CDR1 and CDR2 sequences are SGHRS and YFSETQ. CDR3 length equals 13 residues. Trimming left V 4 bases short and J 6 bases short, with 12 bases between.

This clonotype was observed a handful of times. V usage is TRBV12-3 or TRBV12-4 and J usage is TRBJ2-1, with 9 bases identical to TRBD2. CDR3 length equals 16 residues. Trimming at V came to 5 bases and at J to 0 bases, leaving 5 bases not matched to a gene. The CDR3 DNA reads as TGTGCCAGCAGTGGGAATAGCGGGAGCTCCTACAATGAGCAGTTCTTC. Translation: CASSGNSGSSYNEQFF.

The J gene is TRBJ2-1, the V gene TRBV7-3; 8 nucleotides align to TRBD2. Trimming removed 0 bases from V and 8 bases from J; junction bases left unmatched: 9. Germline assignment: CDR1 SGHTA and CDR2 FQGTGA. The CDR3 sequence is 16 residues long. CDR3 sequence reads: CASSLTLAGQSDEQFF. The CDR3 bases are TGTGCCAGCAGCTTAACGTTAGCGGGGCAAAGCGATGAGCAGTTCTTC. The full variable domain, rest sourced from reference TRBV7-3 and TRBJ2-1, is GAGVSQTPSNKVTEKGKYVELRCDPISGHTALYWYRQSLGQGPEFLIYFQGTGAADDSGLPNDRFFAVRPEGSVSTLKIQRTERGDSAVYLCASSLTLAGQSDEQFFGPGTRLTVL.

This clonotype occurred many times. The gene calls are TRBV9 and TRBJ2-6; unclear D gene. Germline lookup yields CDR1 SGDLS and CDR2 YYNGEE. The germline V and J ends were trimmed by 3 bases and 0 bases, with 7 bases remaining between them. The CDR3 has 15 residues. Written as DNA, the CDR3 is TGTGCCAGCAGCGAGTCGCACTCTGGGGCCAACGTCCTGACTTTC. Translating it yields CASSESHSGANVLTF.

The V gene is TRBV11-2, the J gene TRBJ1-4, with D tentatively TRBD1 (5 bases). Germline loops: CDR1 SGHAT, CDR2 FQNNGV. V shed 1 base and J shed 7 bases, with 13 bases lying between them. This CDR3 comprises 15 residues. The CDR3 DNA is TGTGCCAGCAGCTTAGTAGGCACAGGTAGTGAAAAACTGTTTTTT. Translated, it gives CASSLVGTGSEKLFF.

The chain is built from TRBV11-2 and TRBJ2-7, with 9 positions matching TRBD1. Germline V gene sequence: CDR1 SGHAT, CDR2 FQNNGV. The V gene end was trimmed by 4 bases and the J gene end by 6 bases; junction bases not matched to a gene: 7. CDR3 length: 14 residues. The CDR3 nucleotides read TGTGCCAGCAGCTACGACAGGGGGGTCGGCGAGCAGTACTTC. Protein: CASSYDRGVGEQYF.

As for this clonotype: Compared with germline, one end of the junction differs, possibly owing to a read error. The chain carries TRBV9 and TRBJ2-7; D unclear. Germline assignment: CDR1 SGDLS and CDR2 YYNGEE. The CDR3 extends over 14 amino acids. CDR3: CAGSVAFKGIEQYF. DNA of the CDR3: TGTGCCGGCAGCGTAGCTTTTAAAGGGATTGAGCAGTACTTC.

The chain has TRBV20-1 and TRBJ2-5; unclear D gene. V lost 0 bases and J 5 bases, leaving 16 bases between the germline ends. CDR1 is DFQATT, CDR2 SNEGSKA, per germline (reference sequence). The CDR3 contains 15 residues. CDR3 nucleotides: TGCAGTGCTAGAGACGCGTTAGTGGTTGGGGAGACCCAGTACTTC. As protein: CSARDALVVGETQYF.

The table lists this clonotype with many counts. J is TRBJ1-2 and V is TRBV12-3 or TRBV12-4; D unresolved. The CDR3 runs 12 residues. V lost 6 bases, J lost 4 bases, and 9 bases lay in between. The CDR3 coding sequence is TGTGCCAGCAGCTTTACGGGCTATGGCTACACCTTC. It yields the protein CASSFTGYGYTF.

This clonotype came up a few times. In DNA, the CDR3 is TGCAGTGCTAACCCTAGCGGGAGGGCCGGTGAGCAGTTCTTC. Translated, it gives CSANPSGRAGEQFF. J is TRBJ2-1 and V is TRBV20-1, with 12 bases identical to TRBD2. The CDR3 has 14 residues. After removal of 4 bases from V and 9 bases from J, the junction contained 7 bases not matched to a gene. Germline CDR1 is DFQATT and CDR2 is SNEGSKA (reference sequence).

The chain uses TRBV19 and TRBJ2-1; TRBD2 might be the D (6 bases). CDR3 length equals 16 residues. Germline assignment: CDR1 LNHDA and CDR2 SQIVND (reference sequence). The V gene lost 4 bases and the J gene lost 9 bases, with 22 bases spanning the gap. The CDR3 here is CASSTTGLTRSGEQFF. In DNA form, the CDR3 reads TGTGCCAGTAGTACGACGGGACTCACGAGGAGCGGTGAGCAGTTCTTC.

This clonotype was found a few times. The genes are TRBV21-1 and TRBJ2-3; the tabulated D call, TRBD1, remains unverified against the DNA. TRBV21-1 is a pseudogene locus. The CDR3 consists of 17 residues. This CDR3 is CASSKDRRGLSTDTQYF. CDR3 coding DNA: TGTGCCAGCAGCAAAGATCGCAGGGGTTTGAGCACAGATACGCAGTATTTT.

This clonotype has at least ten counts. This chain uses TRBV12-3 or TRBV12-4 with TRBJ2-5, with D maybe TRBD1 (6 bases). V gave up 3 bases and J gave up 3 bases, with 11 bases separating them. CDR3 length equals 14 residues. CDR3 in DNA: TGTGCCAGCAGTTTCCTATCAGGGGAAGAGACCCAGTACTTC. Amino acids: CASSFLSGEETQYF.

The sample holds a few counts of this clonotype. The chain employs TRBV6-5 and TRBJ1-2; D is unresolved. The germline V gene encodes CDR1 MNHEY and CDR2 SVGAGI. The germline V and J ends were trimmed by 5 bases and 9 bases, with 10 bases remaining between them. CDR3 length equals 11 residues. CDR3 coding DNA: TGTGCCAGCAGTACCGAGAACCGCTACACCTTC. It translates to CASSTENRYTF.